The subject of this entry is one T cell receptor beta chain. V was pared by 2 bases and J by 2 bases, with 9 bases of the junction left unmatched. Germline V gene data show CDR1 as LGHDT and CDR2 as YNNKEL (reference sequence). There are 16 residues in the CDR3. In the authors' methods: Amplification of reference gene primers provided the estimated nucleated cell counts. The table came from immunoSEQ multiplex PCR; TCRdb's copy has only in-frame clones and leaves some out. Clone size and the V and J calls come from that table; the DNA yielded D and trimming. Here the sample spans roughly 190,000 clones, roughly 84% being singletons. This specimen belongs to a study of blood T cell repertoires in COVID-19. The wider study: Sources were T cells, B-cell-depleted T cells, or PBMCs; the material itself was cDNA or gDNA.

Sequencing was performed on peripheral blood. The chain uses TRBV3-1 (or the pseudogene TRBV3-2) and TRBJ2-7, with 7 nucleotides matching TRBD2. The origin of this receptor is a woman between 40 and 50 years old who had recovered from COVID-19. CDR3 region: CASSQRIGGSAYEQYF. CDR3 in DNA: TGTGCCAGCAGCCAAAGAATAGGCGGGAGCGCCTACGAGCAGTACTTC.